These 5 T cell receptor beta chains came from one sample sequenced in a study of blood T cells in healthy people across ages (dated by TCRdb to the mid-2010s). Libraries were built with 5' RACE. Sequencing relied on an Illumina HiSeq 2500. A second PCR of roughly 7 to 12 cycles was run with a J-beta primer mix and a sample-barcoded 5' primer. In-frame beta chains were kept once TCRdb had trimmed the public reads at Q25 with fastp and called clones with MiXCR. Each entry merges the rows of one CDR3 protein and shows their most common DNA and genes. The sample data list some 1.5 million distinct CDR3 sequences, and roughly 27% of these were observed just once. 7.7% of the sample lies in the top ten. The sequencing sample was made of blood. The receptors here all came from a woman aged 25 to 45 in good health.

The rearrangement uses TRBV12-3 or TRBV12-4 and TRBJ2-1; 14 bases are shared with TRBD2. The V and J ends lost 5 bases and 8 bases, in that order; junction bases with no gene match: 11. CDR3 length equals 17 residues. CDR3 sequence: CASSNGLAGGRVDEQFF. CDR3 nucleotides: TGTGCCAGCAGTAACGGACTAGCGGGAGGACGGGTCGATGAGCAGTTCTTC.

This clonotype was picked up many times. V and J are TRBV18 and TRBJ2-1, with a weak D call TRBD1 (6 bases). Trimming removed 6 bases at V and 5 bases at J, with 11 bases between. The CDR3 has 13 residues. Germline CDR1 is KGHSH and CDR2 is LQKENI. The CDR3, as DNA: TGTGCCAGCTCGACAGGCCAGGACAATGAGCAGTTCTTC. Translated: CASSTGQDNEQFF.

This clonotype was seen only a few times. V gene TRBV7-2 combines with J gene TRBJ2-7; D gene uncertain. Per the germline V gene, CDR1 is SGHTA and CDR2 is FQGNSA. V shed 2 bases and J shed 3 bases, with 14 bases lying between them. The CDR3 is 15 amino acids. The CDR3: CASSLQGQPYYEQYF. Written as DNA, the CDR3 is TGTGCCAGCAGCTTACAAGGGCAGCCTTACTACGAGCAGTACTTC.

The genes are TRBV9 and TRBJ2-7, with 11 bases matching TRBD1. The CDR3 is 16 residues long. Germline CDR1 reads SGDLS; CDR2 reads YYNGEE. After removal of 4 bases from V and 3 bases from J, the junction contained 9 bases not matched to a gene. The CDR3, as DNA: TGTGCCAGCAGCACTGCAGGGACAGGGGGTTTCTACGAGCAGTACTTC. Residues: CASSTAGTGGFYEQYF.

This clonotype has a count of ten or more. This chain connects TRBV9 to TRBJ2-1; D possibly corresponds to TRBD2 (6 bases). CDR1 SGDLS and CDR2 YYNGEE come from the germline V gene. The ends were cut back, 3 bases at V and 7 bases at J, with 14 bases in the middle. This CDR3 spans 14 amino acids. The CDR3 region has the DNA TGTGCCAGCAGCGAGGTACCGGGGGTTAATGAGCAGTTCTTC. This sequence encodes CASSEVPGVNEQFF.